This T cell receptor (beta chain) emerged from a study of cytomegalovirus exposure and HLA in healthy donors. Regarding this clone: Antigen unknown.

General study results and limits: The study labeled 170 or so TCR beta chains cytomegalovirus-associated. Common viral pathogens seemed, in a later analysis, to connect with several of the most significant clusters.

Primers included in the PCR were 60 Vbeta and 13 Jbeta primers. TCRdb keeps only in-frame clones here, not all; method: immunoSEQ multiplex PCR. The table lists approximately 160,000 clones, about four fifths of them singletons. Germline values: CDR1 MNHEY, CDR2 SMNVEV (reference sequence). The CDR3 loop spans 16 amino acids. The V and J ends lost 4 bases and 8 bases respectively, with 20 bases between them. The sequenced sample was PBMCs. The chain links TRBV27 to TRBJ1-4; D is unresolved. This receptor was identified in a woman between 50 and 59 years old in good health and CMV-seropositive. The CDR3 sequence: CASSWRPGPLWEKLFF. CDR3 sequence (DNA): TGTGCCAGCAGTTGGAGACCGGGTCCTCTGTGGGAAAAACTGTTTTTT.